This T cell receptor (beta chain) was identified in a study of T-cell memory formation after mild COVID-19. The V and J ends lost 1 base and 13 bases respectively, with 13 bases between them. Germline V CDR1 and CDR2: SGHVS, FQNEAQ. CDR3 length: 12 residues. Points on this clonotype: The target antigen is unknown.

Via MiXCR, TCRdb re-called the 5' RACE reads, giving one row per CDR3 protein. The table records 410,000 or so distinct CDR3 sequences, more than 20% of them present only once. Study-wide results and limits: That cross-reactive memory joined was suggested by some responding clones appearing in pre-infection memory. Among contracting clones, CD4+ were mainly CM/EM and CD8+ enriched in EMRA.

Specimen: PBMCs or a T cell subset sorted from them (not recorded which). This TCR came from an adult woman who had mild COVID-19 (a few samples of this study predate the infection). Cell type and time point are not known. This chain joins TRBV7-8 and TRBJ2-5; D may be TRBD1 or TRBD2 (5 bases each). CDR3 region: CASSLERLGAYF. CDR3 bases: TGTGCCAGCAGCTTAGAGAGGCTCGGGGCGTACTTC.